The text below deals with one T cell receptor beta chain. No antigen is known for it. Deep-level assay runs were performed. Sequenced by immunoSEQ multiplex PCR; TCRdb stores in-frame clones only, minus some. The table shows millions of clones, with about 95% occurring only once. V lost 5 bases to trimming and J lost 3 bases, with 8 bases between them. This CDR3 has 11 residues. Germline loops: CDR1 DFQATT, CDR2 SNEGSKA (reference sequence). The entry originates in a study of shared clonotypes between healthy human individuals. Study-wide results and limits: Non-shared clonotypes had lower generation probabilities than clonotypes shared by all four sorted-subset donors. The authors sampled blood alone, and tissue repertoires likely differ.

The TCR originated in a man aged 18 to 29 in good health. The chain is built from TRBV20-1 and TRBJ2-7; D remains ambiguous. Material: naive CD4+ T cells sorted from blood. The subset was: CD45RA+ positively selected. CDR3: CSAHSHYEQYF. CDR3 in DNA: TGCAGTGCTCATAGCCACTACGAGCAGTACTTC.